This TCR beta chain is drawn from a study of blood T cells in healthy people across ages. A second about 7 to 12 cycle PCR used barcoded and J-beta primers. Each cDNA molecule was tagged by a template-switch adaptor with 12 random nucleotides. MiXCR, run by TCRdb on the 5' RACE reads, gives a single entry per CDR3 protein. The top ten clones hold roughly 8% of a sample with about 1.7 million distinct CDR3 sequences, 28% of them seen once. Each sample provided at least 6 micrograms of extracted total RNA. The specimen sequenced was blood. This TCR derives from a woman aged 25-40 years in good health.

This chain's CDR3 is CASSLNRGVVEAFF. CDR3 coding DNA: TGTGCCAGCAGTTTGAACAGGGGGGTTGTTGAAGCTTTCTTT. V usage is TRBV12-3 or TRBV12-4 and J usage is TRBJ1-1, with 8 positions matching TRBD1. The J segment lost 7 bases and the V segment lost 3 bases, leaving 7 bases of the junction unmatched. The CDR3 extends over 14 amino acids.